These 32 T cell receptor beta chains came from one sample sequenced in a study of early T cells in non-severe SARS-CoV-2 infection. From the 5' RACE reads, TCRdb called clonotypes with MiXCR, one entry per CDR3 protein. In the table there are approximately 67,000 distinct CDR3 sequences, 11% of which are singletons. Input material: whole blood. The origin of the receptors is an adult who was a healthcare worker with PCR-confirmed SARS-CoV-2 infection or an uninfected control (not recorded which).

This clonotype came up many times. V and J are TRBV5-1 and TRBJ1-1; the D gene is possibly TRBD1 (5 bases). Germline V gives CDR1 SGHRS, CDR2 YFSETQ. Trimming shortened V by 1 base and J by 0 bases, and 13 bases separated the two germline ends. The length of the CDR3 is 16 residues. The DNA for the CDR3 is TGCGCCAGCAGCTTGTCTGGCAGGGCCTTGAACACTGAAGCTTTCTTT. Protein: CASSLSGRALNTEAFF.

The table lists this clonotype with many counts. The chain links TRBV30 to TRBJ1-5; TRBD1 aligns across 8 bases. Germline CDR1 reads GTSNPN; CDR2 reads SVGIG (reference sequence). The CDR3 loop spans 14 amino acids. With 1 base clipped from V and 3 bases from J, the junction kept 2 bases outside the gene matches. CDR3 amino acids: CAWSGTGSNQPQHF. CDR3 nucleotides: TGTGCCTGGAGTGGGACAGGGTCCAATCAGCCCCAGCATTTT.

The chain joins TRBV28 to TRBJ2-5; no firm D call. V gave up 4 bases and J gave up 1 base, with 7 bases separating them. Germline V gene lookup returns CDR1 MDHEN and CDR2 SYDVKM. There are 13 residues in the CDR3. CDR3 residues: CASSSPAQETQYF. DNA for the CDR3: TGTGCCAGCAGTTCCCCAGCCCAAGAGACCCAGTACTTC.

This clonotype came up a few times. The chain has TRBV29-1 and TRBJ2-7, with D possibly being TRBD2 (6 bases). V lost 3 bases, J lost 5 bases, and 17 bases lay in between. Germline V gene lookup returns CDR1 SQVTM and CDR2 ANQGSEA. This CDR3 is built from 14 residues. The CDR3 region is CSVDPGQGGHEQYF. The CDR3 DNA is TGCAGCGTTGACCCTGGTCAGGGAGGACACGAGCAGTACTTC.

This clonotype was counted at least ten times. V gene TRBV4-1 combines with J gene TRBJ2-1, with a weak D call TRBD2 (6 bases). Deletions cut 2 bases from V and 7 bases from J, with 12 bases between. This CDR3 contains 14 residues. Germline values: CDR1 MGHRA, CDR2 YSYEKL. CDR3 region: CASSQKVGGNEQFF. The CDR3 DNA sequence: TGCGCCAGCAGCCAAAAAGTGGGGGGTAATGAGCAGTTCTTC.

The table lists this clonotype with many counts. This CDR3 is CAIRSDRAPYEQYF. CDR3 coding DNA: TGTGCCATCAGGTCAGACAGGGCCCCCTACGAGCAGTACTTC. The V call is TRBV10-3, the J call TRBJ2-7; 7 nucleotides agree with TRBD1. V lost 6 bases and J lost 2; bases outside the gene matches: 7. CDR1 is ENHRY and CDR2 is SYGVKD in the germline V gene. The CDR3 consists of 14 residues.

CDR3 DNA sequence: TGTGCCAGCTCACCCCGGACAGGTTACAATGAGCAGTTCTTC. It encodes CASSPRTGYNEQFF. This chain connects TRBV18 to TRBJ2-1; 7 bases are a match to TRBD1. Unmatched junction bases numbered 3, after V lost 3 bases and J lost 4 bases. The CDR3 contains 14 residues. Per germline, CDR1 KGHSH and CDR2 LQKENI.

This clonotype was found a few times. The chain combines TRBV4-1 with TRBJ2-7; the match to TRBD2 covers 16 bases. The CDR3 runs 19 residues. In germline, CDR1 is MGHRA, CDR2 YSYEKL. V shed 3 bases and J 0 bases; nucleotides not matched to a gene: 8. This CDR3 reads CASSQGTGTSGRASYEQYF. As DNA, the CDR3 is TGCGCCAGCAGCCAGGGAACCGGGACTAGCGGGAGGGCCTCCTACGAGCAGTACTTC.

V usage is TRBV29-1 and J usage is TRBJ1-5; D is undetermined. Looked up from germline, CDR1 is SQVTM and CDR2 is ANQGSEA. Trimming took 5 bases from V and 6 from J, leaving 11 bases between them. The length of the CDR3 is 12 residues. The chain's CDR3 is CSVSLTGQPQHF. In DNA form, the CDR3 reads TGCAGCGTTTCCCTGACCGGTCAGCCCCAGCATTTT.

This clonotype was counted at least ten times. The chain uses TRBV30 and TRBJ2-7, with D possibly being TRBD2 (6 bases). The V gene's germline CDR1 is GTSNPN and CDR2 SVGIG (reference sequence). CDR3 size: 13 residues. V shed 0 bases and J shed 7 bases, with 13 bases lying between them. CDR3 in amino acids: CAWSVGSEGEQYF. As DNA, the CDR3 is TGTGCCTGGAGTGTAGGCTCGGAGGGAGAGCAGTACTTC.

The sample holds many counts of this clonotype. The gene calls are TRBV4-2 and TRBJ2-3; D uncertain. The CDR3 has 15 amino acids. Between the trimmed V and J ends, which lost 1 base and 8 bases, there was a span of 16 bases. From germline, CDR1 is LGHNA and CDR2 YNFKEQ. CDR3 DNA: TGTGCCAGCAGCCAAGTTCTTAGTTCCATGGGTACGCAGTATTTT. Translation gives CASSQVLSSMGTQYF.

This clonotype was detected only a few times. The rearrangement uses TRBV20-1 and TRBJ2-1; a possible D gene is TRBD2 (6 bases). Germline V gives CDR1 DFQATT, CDR2 SNEGSKA (reference sequence). V lost 6 bases and J 5 bases, leaving 14 bases between the germline ends. The CDR3 loop spans 13 amino acids. CDR3 in DNA: TGCAGTGCGCCGCGGGACTCGAACAATGAGCAGTTCTTC. Translated, it gives CSAPRDSNNEQFF.

This clonotype was counted at least ten times. The rearrangement joins TRBV19 to TRBJ2-1; a weak D match, TRBD1 (7 bases). The V gene's germline CDR1 is LNHDA and CDR2 SQIVND (reference sequence). Trimming cost V 9 bases and J 4 bases, with 16 bases left between them. The CDR3 totals 14 residues. CDR3 coding DNA: TGTGCCAGCTCGCGACAGGGAGGATACAATGAGCAGTTCTTC. This sequence encodes CASSRQGGYNEQFF.

Ten or more counts support this clonotype. This sequence joins TRBV25-1 and TRBJ2-5; a weak D match, TRBD2 (6 bases). V lost 3 bases and J lost 2, with 16 bases in between. The germline V gene encodes CDR1 MGHDK and CDR2 SYGVNS. The CDR3 is made up of 16 amino acids. CDR3 coding DNA: TGTGCCAGCAGTGAGAATTGGGCAGGGACTCAAGAGACCCAGTACTTC. Protein product: CASSENWAGTQETQYF.

This clonotype was recorded many times. The chain joins TRBV20-1 to TRBJ1-6, with 7 bases lining up with TRBD1. V lost 0 bases to trimming and J lost 5 bases; unmatched junction nucleotides: 10. Germline loops: CDR1 DFQATT, CDR2 SNEGSKA (reference sequence). The CDR3 spans 17 residues. This chain's CDR3 is CSARDIQGVFHNSPLHF. DNA of the CDR3: TGCAGTGCTAGAGATATTCAGGGGGTTTTCCATAATTCACCCCTCCACTTT.

This chain uses TRBV5-4 with TRBJ2-7, with D tentatively TRBD2 (6 bases). The ends were cut back, 4 bases at V and 0 bases at J, with 17 bases in the middle. Germline V CDR1 and CDR2: SGHNT, YYREEE (reference sequence). The CDR3 runs to 16 residues. In DNA form, the CDR3 reads TGTGCCAGCAGCCCAACCCGGGAGAGGCCCTCCTACGAGCAGTACTTC. Translating gives CASSPTRERPSYEQYF.

About this clonotype itself: This may be a read error: a much more frequent sequence differs by one nucleotide. The gene calls are TRBV14 and TRBJ2-1; tentative D call: TRBD2 (6 bases). Germline V gives CDR1 SGHDN, CDR2 FVKESK. Trimming took 4 bases from V and 8 from J, leaving 21 bases between them. The CDR3 spans 16 residues. CDR3 protein: CASSPFIGSWADEQFF. Here the CDR3 DNA reads TGTGCCAGCAGCCCATTCATCGGGAGTTGGGCGGATGAGCAGTTCTTC.

This clonotype was observed a few times. The chain links TRBV12-3 or TRBV12-4 to TRBJ1-1; D not certain. The CDR3 loop spans 13 amino acids. V gave up 6 bases and J gave up 5 bases, with 13 bases separating them. The CDR3 protein is CASRSQPWTEAFF. The CDR3 nucleotides read TGTGCCAGCAGGTCCCAGCCCTGGACTGAAGCTTTCTTT.

Ten or more counts support this clonotype. V usage is TRBV2 and J usage is TRBJ1-1, with a possible D match to TRBD1 (5 bases). The CDR3 sequence is 14 residues long. Germline-derived CDR1 and CDR2 are SNHLY and FYNNEI. Trimming took off 3 bases at V and 11 bases at J, with 19 bases between the two ends. The CDR3 loop is CASSERQIGGEAFF. In nucleotides, the CDR3 is TGTGCCAGCAGTGAGCGACAGATAGGAGGAGAGGCTTTCTTT.

This clonotype was recorded at least ten times. The CDR3 DNA sequence: TGTGCCTGGAGTTTGGTCTCTGGGGCCAACGTCCTGACTTTC. Encoded protein: CAWSLVSGANVLTF. This sequence joins TRBV30 and TRBJ2-6, with D unclear. The CDR3 is 14 residues long. Deletions cut 2 bases from V and 0 bases from J, with 5 bases between. Germline V gene sequence: CDR1 GTSNPN, CDR2 SVGIG (reference sequence).

This clonotype was observed at least ten times. The DNA for the CDR3 is TGTGCCAGCAGCTACGAACTAGCGGGGGGGCATAATGAGCAGTTCTTC. Encoded protein: CASSYELAGGHNEQFF. V and J are TRBV7-9 and TRBJ2-1, with 13 bases that match TRBD2. This CDR3 spans 16 amino acids. Germline CDR1 and CDR2: SEHNR and FQNEAQ (reference sequence). With 4 bases clipped from V and 7 bases from J, the junction kept 7 bases outside the gene matches. The complete variable domain, with remaining parts taken from reference TRBV7-9 and TRBJ2-1, reads DTGVSQNPRHKITKRGQNVTFRCDPISEHNRLYWYRQTLGQGPEFLTYFQNEAQLEKSRLLSDRFSAERPKGSFSTLEIQRTEQGDSAMYLCASSYELAGGHNEQFFGPGTRLTVL.

This clonotype was observed a few times. Germline is not matched at one junction end, which may reflect a read error. The chain is built from TRBV7-6 and TRBJ1-1, with a possible D match to TRBD1 (5 bases). Germline CDR1 reads SGHVS; CDR2 reads FNYEAQ. The CDR3 extends over 13 amino acids. This CDR3 reads CASKRGRNTEAFF. The CDR3 DNA follows: TGTGCCAGCAAGAGGGGCAGGAACACTGAAGCTTTTTTT.

The chain is built from TRBV10-3 and TRBJ1-2; D remains unclear. Germline-derived CDR1 and CDR2 are ENHRY and SYGVKD. The CDR3 covers 13 residues. The V end lost 2 bases, the J end lost 7 bases, and 11 bases lay between the germline ends. The CDR3 bases are TGTGCCATCAGTGAGGGGAGAGGGTTTGGCTACACCTTC. It codes for CAISEGRGFGYTF.

This clonotype showed up many times. The V call is TRBV29-1, the J call TRBJ2-7, with D possibly TRBD1 on 6 matching bases. V lost 7 bases and J lost 3, with 13 bases in between. The length of the CDR3 is 12 residues. Germline V gene lookup returns CDR1 SQVTM and CDR2 ANQGSEA. CDR3 protein: CSAKWGHYEQYF. In DNA, the CDR3 is TGCAGCGCCAAATGGGGACACTACGAGCAGTACTTC.

As for this clonotype: With a much larger clone just one base away, this may be a read error. The chain employs TRBV2 and TRBJ1-2; D is uncertain. There are 14 residues in the CDR3. Germline assignment: CDR1 SNHLY and CDR2 FYNNEI. The CDR3 sequence: CAGSKTSRNDGYTF. CDR3 DNA sequence: TGCGCCGGCAGTAAGACATCCCGAAATGATGGCTACACCTTC.

This clonotype was counted ten times or more. The rearrangement uses TRBV11-2 and TRBJ2-7; 10 bases align to TRBD2. The CDR3 is 14 residues long. The V segment lost 8 bases and the J segment 4 bases; nucleotides outside the gene matches: 8. Germline CDR1 SGHAT, CDR2 FQNNGV. The DNA for the CDR3 is TGTGCCAGCCTAAACCTAGCGGGAGAATACGAGCAGTACTTC. Protein product: CASLNLAGEYEQYF.

This chain connects TRBV7-2 to TRBJ1-3, with D maybe TRBD1 (5 bases). The germline V gene encodes CDR1 SGHTA and CDR2 FQGNSA. The V end lost 5 bases, the J end lost 3 bases, and 11 bases lay between the germline ends. There are 14 residues in the CDR3. The DNA for the CDR3 is TGTGCCAGCAGCGGGGGGACTGTTGGAAACACCATATATTTT. Its protein product is CASSGGTVGNTIYF.

This clonotype was recorded at least ten times. The chain combines TRBV11-3 with TRBJ2-1; 10 nucleotides align to TRBD2. Germline trimming cut 5 bases from V and 6 bases from J; bases unmatched to any gene: 7. The germline V gene has CDR1 SGHNT and CDR2 YENEEA. The CDR3 runs to 15 residues. The CDR3 reads CASSQSGRAGNEQFF. The CDR3 DNA reads as TGTGCCAGCAGCCAAAGCGGGAGGGCGGGCAATGAGCAGTTCTTC.

This clonotype was detected ten times or more. This sequence joins TRBV11-2 and TRBJ2-5, with D unresolved. This CDR3 has 12 amino acids. With 5 bases removed from V and 4 bases from J, the gap between germline ends came to 8 bases. The germline CDR1 and CDR2 sequences are SGHAT and FQNNGV. The CDR3 region has the DNA TGTGCCAGCAGCGCGACGGGAGAGACCCAGTACTTC. Translating gives CASSATGETQYF.

This clonotype was observed at least ten times. The rearrangement joins TRBV2 to TRBJ2-1, with 11 bases identical to TRBD2. V was clipped by 3 bases and J by 8 bases; unmatched bases: 9. Germline CDR1 and CDR2: SNHLY and FYNNEI. The CDR3 extends over 16 amino acids. The CDR3 nucleotides are TGTGCCAGCAGTGAGATAGGCCTAGCGGGAGGTGATGAGCAGTTCTTC. This gives the protein CASSEIGLAGGDEQFF.

V is TRBV6-5 and J is TRBJ1-2; no reliable D call. Germline assignment: CDR1 MNHEY and CDR2 SVGAGI. The CDR3 has 13 residues. Deletions cut 2 bases from V and 4 bases from J, with 8 bases between. The CDR3 loop reads CASSYRGRYGYTF. Here the CDR3 DNA reads TGTGCCAGCAGTTACCGTGGACGCTATGGCTACACCTTC.

There are many counts of this clonotype. V gene TRBV30 combines with J gene TRBJ2-1; D gene ambiguous. The V and J ends lost 4 bases and 2 bases respectively, with 6 bases between them. Germline-derived CDR1 and CDR2 are GTSNPN and SVGIG (reference sequence). The CDR3 length is 12 residues. CDR3 sequence: CAWTVTYNEQFF. CDR3 nucleotides: TGTGCCTGGACAGTAACCTACAATGAGCAGTTCTTC. Looking up the rest from reference TRBV30 and TRBJ2-1 gives the full variable domain: SQTIHQWPATLVQPVGSPLSLECTVEGTSNPNLYWYRQAAGRGLQLLFYSVGIGQISSEVPQNLSASRPQDRQFILSSKKLLLSDSGFYLCAWTVTYNEQFFGPGTRLTVL.